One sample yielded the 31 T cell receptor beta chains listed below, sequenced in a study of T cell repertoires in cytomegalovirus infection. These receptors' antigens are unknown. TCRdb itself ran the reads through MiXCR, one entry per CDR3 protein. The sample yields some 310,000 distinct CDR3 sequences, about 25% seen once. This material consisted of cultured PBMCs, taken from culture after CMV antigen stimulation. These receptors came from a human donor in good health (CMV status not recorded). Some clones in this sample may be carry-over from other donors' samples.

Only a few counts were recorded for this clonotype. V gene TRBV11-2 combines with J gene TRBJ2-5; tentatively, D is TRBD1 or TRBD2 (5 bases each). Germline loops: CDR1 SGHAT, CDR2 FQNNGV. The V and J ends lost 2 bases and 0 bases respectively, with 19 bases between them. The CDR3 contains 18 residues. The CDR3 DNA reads TGTGCCAGCAGCTTACGGCCGGGACGGGGAGAGTACCAAGAGACCCAGTACTTC. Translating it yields CASSLRPGRGEYQETQYF.

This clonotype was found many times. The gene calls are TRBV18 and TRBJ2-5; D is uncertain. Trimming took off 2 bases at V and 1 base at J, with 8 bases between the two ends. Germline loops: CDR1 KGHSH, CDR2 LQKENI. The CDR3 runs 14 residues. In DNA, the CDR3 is TGTGCCAGCTCACCAGGGGAAATCCAAGAGACCCAGTACTTC. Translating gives CASSPGEIQETQYF.

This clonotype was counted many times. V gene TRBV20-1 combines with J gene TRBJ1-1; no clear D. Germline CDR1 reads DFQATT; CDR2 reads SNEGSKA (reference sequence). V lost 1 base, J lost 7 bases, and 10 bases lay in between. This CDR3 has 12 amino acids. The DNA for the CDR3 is TGCAGTGCTAGAGGCCATTCTGTTGAAGCTTTCTTT. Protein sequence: CSARGHSVEAFF.

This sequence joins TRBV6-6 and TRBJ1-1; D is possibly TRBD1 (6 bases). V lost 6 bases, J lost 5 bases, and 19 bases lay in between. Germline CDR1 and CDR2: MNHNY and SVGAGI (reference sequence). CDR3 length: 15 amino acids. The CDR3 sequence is CASSPRGARGTEAFF. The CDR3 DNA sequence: TGTGCCAGCAGCCCCCGGGGGGCTCGGGGGACTGAAGCTTTCTTT.

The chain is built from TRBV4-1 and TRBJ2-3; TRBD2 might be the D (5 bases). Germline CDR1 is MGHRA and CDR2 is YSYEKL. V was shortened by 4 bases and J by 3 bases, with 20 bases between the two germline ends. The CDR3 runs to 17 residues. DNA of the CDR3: TGCGCCAGCAGCCCACAGCGGTCACAACCAACGACAGATACGCAGTATTTT. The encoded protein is CASSPQRSQPTTDTQYF.

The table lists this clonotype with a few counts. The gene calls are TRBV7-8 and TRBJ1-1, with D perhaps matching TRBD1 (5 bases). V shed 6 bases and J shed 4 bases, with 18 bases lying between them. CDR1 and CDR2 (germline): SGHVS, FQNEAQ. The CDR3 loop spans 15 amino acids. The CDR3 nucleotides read TGTGCCAGCAGTTTGAGTCAGGGACCCGGCACTGAAGCTTTCTTT. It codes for CASSLSQGPGTEAFF.

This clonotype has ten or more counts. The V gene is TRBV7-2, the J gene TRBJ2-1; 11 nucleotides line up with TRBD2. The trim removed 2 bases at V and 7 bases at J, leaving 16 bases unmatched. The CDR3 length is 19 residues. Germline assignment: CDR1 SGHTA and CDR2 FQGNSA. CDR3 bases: TGTGCCAGCAGCTTAATCGGCCTAGCGGGAGGCCTGATGGAGAATGAGCAGTTCTTC. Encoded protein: CASSLIGLAGGLMENEQFF.

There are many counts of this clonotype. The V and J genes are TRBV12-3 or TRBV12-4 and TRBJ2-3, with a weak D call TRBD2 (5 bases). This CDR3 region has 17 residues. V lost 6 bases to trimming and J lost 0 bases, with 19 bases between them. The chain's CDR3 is CASRNSGWRASTDTQYF. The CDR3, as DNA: TGTGCCAGCAGGAACTCCGGGTGGCGGGCAAGCACAGATACGCAGTATTTT.

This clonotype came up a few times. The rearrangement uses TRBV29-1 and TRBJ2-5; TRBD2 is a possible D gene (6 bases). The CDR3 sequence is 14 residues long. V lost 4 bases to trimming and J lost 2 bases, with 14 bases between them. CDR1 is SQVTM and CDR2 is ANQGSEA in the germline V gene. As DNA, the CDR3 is TGCAGCGTTGCCAGCGCGGGGAATCAAGAGACCCAGTACTTC. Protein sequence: CSVASAGNQETQYF.

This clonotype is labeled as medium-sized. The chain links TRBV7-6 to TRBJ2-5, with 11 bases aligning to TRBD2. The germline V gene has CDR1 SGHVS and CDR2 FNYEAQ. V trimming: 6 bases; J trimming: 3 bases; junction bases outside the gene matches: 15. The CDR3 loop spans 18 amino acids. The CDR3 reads CASSYDHPLAGGEETQYF. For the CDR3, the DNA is TGTGCCAGCAGTTACGACCATCCGCTAGCGGGAGGTGAAGAGACCCAGTACTTC. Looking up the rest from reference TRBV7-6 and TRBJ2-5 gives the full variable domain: GAGVSQSPRYKVTKRGQDVALRCDPISGHVSLYWYRQALGQGPEFLTYFNYEAQQDKSGLPNDRFSAERPEGSISTLTIQRTEQRDSAMYRCASSYDHPLAGGEETQYFGPGTRLLVL.

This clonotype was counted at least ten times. CDR3 region: CASSQHQGELYGYTF. As DNA, the CDR3 is TGCGCCAGCAGCCAGCACCAGGGGGAACTCTATGGCTACACCTTC. The V and J genes are TRBV4-1 and TRBJ1-2, with 7 nucleotides matching TRBD1. From germline, CDR1 is MGHRA and CDR2 YSYEKL. The CDR3 loop spans 15 amino acids. The ends lost 3 bases at V and 4 bases at J; junction bases unmatched: 8.

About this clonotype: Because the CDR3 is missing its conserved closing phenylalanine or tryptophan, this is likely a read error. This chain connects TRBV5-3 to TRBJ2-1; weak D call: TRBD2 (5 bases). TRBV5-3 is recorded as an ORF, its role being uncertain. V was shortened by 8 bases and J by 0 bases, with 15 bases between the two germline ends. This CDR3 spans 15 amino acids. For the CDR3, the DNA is TGTGCCAGCAGCCCCGCGGGCCTCTCCTACAATGAGCAGTTCTGC. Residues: CASSPAGLSYNEQFC.

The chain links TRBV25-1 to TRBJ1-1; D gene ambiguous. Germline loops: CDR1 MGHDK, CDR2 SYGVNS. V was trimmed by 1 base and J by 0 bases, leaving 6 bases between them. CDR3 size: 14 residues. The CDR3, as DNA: TGTGCCAGCAGTGAATTTACGGTGAACACTGAAGCTTTCTTT. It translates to CASSEFTVNTEAFF.

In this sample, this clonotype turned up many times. The CDR3 DNA follows: TGTGCCAGCAGCCCCGGGACTGAGTACACTGAAGCTTTCTTT. The encoded protein is CASSPGTEYTEAFF. This sequence joins TRBV6-2 or TRBV6-3 and TRBJ1-1, with TRBD1 as a possible D gene (5 bases). Germline V gives CDR1 MNHEY, CDR2 SVGEGT. Between the trimmed V and J ends, which lost 6 bases and 3 bases, there was a span of 14 bases. The CDR3 loop spans 14 amino acids.

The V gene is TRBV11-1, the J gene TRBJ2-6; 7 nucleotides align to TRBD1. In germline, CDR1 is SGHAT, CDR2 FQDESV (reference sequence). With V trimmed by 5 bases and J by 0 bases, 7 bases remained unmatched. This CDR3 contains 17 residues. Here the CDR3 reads CASSPQGLSSGANVLTF. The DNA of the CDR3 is TGTGCCAGCAGCCCACAGGGGCTGAGCTCTGGGGCCAACGTCCTGACTTTC.

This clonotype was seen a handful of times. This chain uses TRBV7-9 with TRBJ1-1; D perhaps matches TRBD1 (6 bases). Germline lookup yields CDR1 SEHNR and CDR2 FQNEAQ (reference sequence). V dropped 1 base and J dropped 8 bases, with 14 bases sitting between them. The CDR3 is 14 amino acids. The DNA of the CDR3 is TGTGCCAGCAGCTTAGACCTAAAAGACAGGGAAGCTTTCTTT. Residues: CASSLDLKDREAFF.

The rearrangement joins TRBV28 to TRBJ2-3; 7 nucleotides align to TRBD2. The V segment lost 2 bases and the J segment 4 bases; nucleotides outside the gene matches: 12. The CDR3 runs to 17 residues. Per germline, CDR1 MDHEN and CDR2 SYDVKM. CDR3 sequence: CASSLIVGRAKSDTQYF. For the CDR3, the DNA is TGTGCCAGCAGTTTAATTGTGGGGAGGGCGAAGTCAGATACGCAGTATTTT.

CDR3 nucleotides: TGCGCCAGCAGCCAAGATTCGACAGGGCCCCATCAGCCCCAGCATTTT. This sequence encodes CASSQDSTGPHQPQHF. This chain connects TRBV4-3 to TRBJ1-5, with 7 bases matching TRBD1. V was clipped by 0 bases and J by 5 bases; unmatched bases: 7. CDR1 is LGHNA, CDR2 YSLEER, per germline. This CDR3 has 16 residues.

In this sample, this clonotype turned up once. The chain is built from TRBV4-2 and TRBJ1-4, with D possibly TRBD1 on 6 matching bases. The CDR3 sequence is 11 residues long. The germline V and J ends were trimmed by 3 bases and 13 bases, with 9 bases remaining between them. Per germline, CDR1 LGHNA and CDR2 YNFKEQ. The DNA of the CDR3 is TGTGCCAGCAGCCACGGGACATCACTGTTTTTT. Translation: CASSHGTSLFF.

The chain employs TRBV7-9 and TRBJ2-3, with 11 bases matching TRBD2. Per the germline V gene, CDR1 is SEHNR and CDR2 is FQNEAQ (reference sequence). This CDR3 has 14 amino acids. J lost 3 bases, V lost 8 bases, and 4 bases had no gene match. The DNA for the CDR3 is TGTGCCAGCGGGACTAGCGGCAATACAGATACGCAGTATTTT. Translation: CASGTSGNTDTQYF.

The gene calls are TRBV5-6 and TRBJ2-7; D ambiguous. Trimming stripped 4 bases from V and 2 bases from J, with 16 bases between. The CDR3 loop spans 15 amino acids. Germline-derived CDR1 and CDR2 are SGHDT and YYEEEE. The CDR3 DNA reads TGTGCCAGCAGCCCACGGTCTGGCGTTCCCTACGAGCAGTACTTC. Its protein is CASSPRSGVPYEQYF. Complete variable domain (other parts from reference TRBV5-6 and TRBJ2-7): DAGVTQSPTHLIKTRGQQVTLRCSPKSGHDTVSWYQQALGQGPQFIFQYYEEEERQRGNFPDRFSGHQFPNYSSELNVNALLLGDSALYLCASSPRSGVPYEQYFGPGTRLTVT.

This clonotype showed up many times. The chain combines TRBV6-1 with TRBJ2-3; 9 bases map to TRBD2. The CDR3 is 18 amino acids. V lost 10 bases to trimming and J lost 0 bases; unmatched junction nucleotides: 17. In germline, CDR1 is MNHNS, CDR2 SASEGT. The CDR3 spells CATNFPPGTSRSTDTQYF. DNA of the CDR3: TGTGCCACCAATTTTCCTCCCGGGACTAGCAGAAGCACAGATACGCAGTATTTT.

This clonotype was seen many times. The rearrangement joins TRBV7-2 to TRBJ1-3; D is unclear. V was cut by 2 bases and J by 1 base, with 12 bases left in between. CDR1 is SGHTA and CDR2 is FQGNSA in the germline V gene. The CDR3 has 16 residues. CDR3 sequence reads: CASSLSRHSSGNTIYF. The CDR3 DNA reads TGTGCCAGCAGCTTATCCAGACACTCATCTGGAAACACCATATATTTT.

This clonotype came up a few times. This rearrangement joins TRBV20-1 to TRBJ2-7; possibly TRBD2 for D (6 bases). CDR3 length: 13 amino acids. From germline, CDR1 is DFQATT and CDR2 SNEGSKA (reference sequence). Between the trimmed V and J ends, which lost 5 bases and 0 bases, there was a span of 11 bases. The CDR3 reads CSAVRDFSYEQYF. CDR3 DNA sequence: TGCAGTGCTGTACGGGACTTCTCCTACGAGCAGTACTTC.

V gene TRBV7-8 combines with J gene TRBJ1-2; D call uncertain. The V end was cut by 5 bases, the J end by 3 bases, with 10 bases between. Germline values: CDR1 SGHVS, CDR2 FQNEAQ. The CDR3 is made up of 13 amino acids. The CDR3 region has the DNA TGTGCCAGCAGCCCTCGGTGGGACTATGGCTACACCTTC. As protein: CASSPRWDYGYTF.

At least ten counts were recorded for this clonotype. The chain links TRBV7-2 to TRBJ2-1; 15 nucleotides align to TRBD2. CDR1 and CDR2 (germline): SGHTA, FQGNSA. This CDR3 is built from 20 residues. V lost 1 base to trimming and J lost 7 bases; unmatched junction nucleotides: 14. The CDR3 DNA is TGTGCCAGCAGCTTAGAGTACTACTCTGGCGGACTAGCGGGAGGGAATGAGCAGTTCTTC. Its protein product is CASSLEYYSGGLAGGNEQFF.

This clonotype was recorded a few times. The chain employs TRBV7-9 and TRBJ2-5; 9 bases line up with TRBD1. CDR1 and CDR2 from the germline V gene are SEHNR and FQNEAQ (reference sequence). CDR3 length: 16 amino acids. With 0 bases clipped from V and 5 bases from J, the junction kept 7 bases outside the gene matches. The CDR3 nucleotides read TGTGCCAGCAGCTTAGCCACAGGGGGCATTTGGGAGACCCAGTACTTC. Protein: CASSLATGGIWETQYF. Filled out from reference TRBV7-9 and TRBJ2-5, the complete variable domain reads DTGVSQNPRHKITKRGQNVTFRCDPISEHNRLYWYRQTLGQGPEFLTYFQNEAQLEKSRLLSDRFSAERPKGSFSTLEIQRTEQGDSAMYLCASSLATGGIWETQYFGPGTRLLVL.

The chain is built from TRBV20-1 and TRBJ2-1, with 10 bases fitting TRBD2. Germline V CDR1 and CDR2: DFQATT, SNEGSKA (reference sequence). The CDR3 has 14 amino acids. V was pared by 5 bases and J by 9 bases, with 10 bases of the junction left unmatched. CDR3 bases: TGCAGTGCTCGAAAGCGGGAGGGCCGGATTGAGCAGTTCTTC. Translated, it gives CSARKREGRIEQFF.

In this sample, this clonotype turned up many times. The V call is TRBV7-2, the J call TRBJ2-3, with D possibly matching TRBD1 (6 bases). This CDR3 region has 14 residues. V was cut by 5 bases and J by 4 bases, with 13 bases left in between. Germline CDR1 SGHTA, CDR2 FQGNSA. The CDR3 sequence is CASSKGVGADTQYF. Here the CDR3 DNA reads TGTGCCAGCAGCAAGGGGGTGGGAGCAGATACGCAGTATTTT.

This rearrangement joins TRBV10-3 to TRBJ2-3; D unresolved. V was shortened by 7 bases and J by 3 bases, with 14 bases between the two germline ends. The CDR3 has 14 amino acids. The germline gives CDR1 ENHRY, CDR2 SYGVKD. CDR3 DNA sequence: TGTGCCATCAAGGCAGAGAAGCTAACAGATACGCAGTATTTT. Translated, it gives CAIKAEKLTDTQYF.

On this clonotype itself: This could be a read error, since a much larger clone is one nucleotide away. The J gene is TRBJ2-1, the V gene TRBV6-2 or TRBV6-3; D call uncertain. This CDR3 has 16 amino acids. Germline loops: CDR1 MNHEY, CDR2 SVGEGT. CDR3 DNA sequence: TGTGCCAGCAGCCAGACCCCTTTGGGGTCCTACAATGAGCGGTTCTTC. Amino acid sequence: CASSQTPLGSYNERFF.